Each of the 16 T cell receptor beta chains below was sequenced from the same sample in a study of shared clonotypes between healthy human individuals. As defined, naive CD8 cells were CD45RO-negative and positively selected for CCR7, with terminally differentiated effector memory CD45RA+ cells excluded. Sequencing was performed with immunoSEQ multiplex PCR; in TCRdb, only in-frame clones are kept and a portion is missing. The repertoire includes approximately 2,200,000 clones, 85% to 95% of them detected once, and 1.5% to 2% sits in the top ten. The material sequenced was naive CD8+ T cells from PBMCs. The receptors derive from a man aged 18 to 30 in good health. Some clones in this sample may be carry-over from other donors' samples.

The chain links TRBV7-2 to TRBJ2-1, with TRBD2 matching over 8 bases. The CDR3 is made up of 15 amino acids. Germline V gene sequence: CDR1 SGHTA, CDR2 FQGNSA. With 5 bases clipped from V and 3 bases from J, the junction kept 6 bases outside the gene matches. The CDR3 reads CASSPRTSLYNEQFF. For the CDR3, the DNA is TGTGCCAGCAGCCCACGGACTAGCCTCTACAATGAGCAGTTCTTC.

This CDR3 reads CASSLGQNNYNEQFF. The CDR3 DNA sequence: TGTGCCAGCAGCCTTGGACAGAACAATTACAATGAGCAGTTCTTC. The chain is built from TRBV27 and TRBJ2-1, with TRBD1 as a possible D gene (6 bases). The CDR3 sequence is 15 residues long. Germline lookup yields CDR1 MNHEY and CDR2 SMNVEV (reference sequence). V gave up 6 bases and J gave up 4 bases, with 16 bases separating them.

As concerns this clone: Other DNA sequences in the sample encode the same CDR3. The chain couples TRBV9 to TRBJ1-1; TRBD1 is a possible D gene (5 bases). V was pared by 4 bases and J by 0 bases, with 13 bases between. CDR3 length: 15 amino acids. Germline CDR1 is SGDLS and CDR2 is YYNGEE. The CDR3 sequence is CASSPWGGMNTEAFF. For the CDR3, the DNA is TGTGCCAGCAGCCCCTGGGGCGGAATGAACACTGAAGCTTTCTTT.

The CDR3 loop reads CASSPLGGSEPYEQYF. The CDR3 nucleotides read TGTGCCAGCAGCCCCCTGGGGGGATCGGAACCTTACGAGCAGTACTTC. The V call is TRBV7-2, the J call TRBJ2-7; maybe TRBD2 (6 bases). Trimming removed 5 bases from V and 4 bases from J, with 21 bases in between. From germline, CDR1 is SGHTA and CDR2 FQGNSA. The CDR3 is 16 residues long.

The rearrangement joins TRBV9 to TRBJ2-1; possible D gene TRBD2, 5 bases. This CDR3 spans 15 amino acids. The V gene's germline CDR1 is SGDLS and CDR2 YYNGEE. V gave up 4 bases and J gave up 6 bases, with 17 bases separating them. DNA of the CDR3: TGTGCCAGCAGCACCCTGGGCGGGTCTGGCAATGAGCAGTTCTTC. Protein sequence: CASSTLGGSGNEQFF.

This chain joins TRBV29-1 and TRBJ1-3, with 11 bases fitting TRBD1. The J segment lost 3 bases and the V segment lost 5 bases, leaving 6 bases of the junction unmatched. The CDR3 is 15 residues long. Germline CDR1 reads SQVTM; CDR2 reads ANQGSEA. CDR3 nucleotide sequence: TGCAGCGTTCCGGGACAGGGGGTATTTGGAAACACCATATATTTT. Translated: CSVPGQGVFGNTIYF.

This chain links TRBV30 with TRBJ2-6, with D perhaps being TRBD1 or TRBD2 (5 bases each). V was clipped by 3 bases and J by 0 bases, with 15 bases between them. The length of the CDR3 is 17 residues. Per the germline V gene, CDR1 is GTSNPN and CDR2 is SVGIG (reference sequence). DNA for the CDR3: TGTGCCTGGAGATCCTCAGGGACGGGCTCTGGGGCCAACGTCCTGACTTTC. This translates into CAWRSSGTGSGANVLTF.

The chain employs TRBV21-1 and TRBJ2-7; TRBD1, the table's D call, was not compared with the DNA. TRBV21-1 is designated a pseudogene. This CDR3 is built from 13 residues. CDR3 protein: CASSKKGPYEQYF. DNA of the CDR3: TGTGCCAGCAGCAAAAAGGGGCCATACGAGCAGTACTTC.

CDR3 in DNA: TGTGCCAGCTCACCTGGGCGGACTAGGTTAACCGGGGAGCTGTTTTTT. Its translation is CASSPGRTRLTGELFF. This chain links TRBV18 with TRBJ2-2; 7 positions agree with TRBD2. V was pared by 3 bases and J by 5 bases, with 9 bases of the junction left unmatched. Germline assignment: CDR1 KGHSH and CDR2 LQKENI. The CDR3 extends over 16 amino acids.

The chain employs TRBV28 and TRBJ1-1; 7 nucleotides line up with TRBD1. V was pared by 6 bases and J by 5 bases, with 12 bases of the junction left unmatched. Germline values: CDR1 MDHEN, CDR2 SYDVKM. The CDR3 runs 15 residues. CDR3 DNA sequence: TGTGCCAGCAGCTACACGACAGGGAGGGGGACTGAAGCTTTCTTT. It translates to CASSYTTGRGTEAFF.

V gene TRBV5-1 combines with J gene TRBJ2-5; TRBD2 aligns across 7 bases. Germline V gives CDR1 SGHRS, CDR2 YFSETQ. This CDR3 is 15 amino acids long. J gave up 4 bases and V 4 bases, and 10 bases lay outside the gene matches. The CDR3 DNA is TGCGCCAGCAGCCCAGAAGGGACGGGAGGAGAGACCCAGTACTTC. Residues: CASSPEGTGGETQYF.

The J gene is TRBJ1-1, the V gene TRBV6-5, with D perhaps TRBD1 (6 bases). Trimming took off 7 bases at V and 7 bases at J, with 13 bases between the two ends. Germline V CDR1 and CDR2: MNHEY, SVGAGI. This CDR3 contains 12 residues. The CDR3, as DNA: TGTGCCAGCACCCCGACCAGGGGTGAAGCTTTCTTT. Its translation is CASTPTRGEAFF.

The chain carries TRBV11-2 and TRBJ1-5; a possible D gene is TRBD1 (6 bases). Germline CDR1 SGHAT, CDR2 FQNNGV. CDR3 length: 15 amino acids. V lost 4 bases and J lost 0, with 10 bases in between. CDR3 protein: CASSSRGDSNQPQHF. DNA of the CDR3: TGTGCCAGCAGCTCCAGGGGAGATAGCAATCAGCCCCAGCATTTT. Together with reference TRBV11-2 and TRBJ1-5, the CDR3 gives the full variable domain: EAGVAQSPRYKIIEKRQSVAFWCNPISGHATLYWYQQILGQGPKLLIQFQNNGVVDDSQLPKDRFSAERLKGVDSTLKIQPAKLEDSAVYLCASSSRGDSNQPQHFGDGTRLSIL.

The chain employs TRBV9 and TRBJ1-1; D is possibly TRBD1 (5 bases). The germline CDR1 and CDR2 sequences are SGDLS and YYNGEE. Trimming stripped 3 bases from V and 1 base from J, with 13 bases between. This CDR3 is built from 15 residues. This CDR3 is CASSDPGRKNTEAFF. The CDR3 bases are TGTGCCAGCAGCGACCCGGGACGAAAGAACACTGAAGCTTTCTTT. Supplemented by reference TRBV9 and TRBJ1-1, the full variable domain reads DSGVTQTPKHLITATGQRVTLRCSPRSGDLSVYWYQQSLDQGLQFLIQYYNGEERAKGNILERFSAQQFPDLHSELNLSSLELGDSALYFCASSDPGRKNTEAFFGQGTRLTVV.

The gene calls are TRBV9 and TRBJ2-2; 10 nucleotides line up with TRBD2. This CDR3 region has 17 residues. Germline CDR1 SGDLS, CDR2 YYNGEE. V was pared by 2 bases and J by 5 bases, with 9 bases of the junction left unmatched. The CDR3, as DNA: TGTGCCAGCAGCGTGAAACCTAGCGGGAGCTTTACCGGGGAGCTGTTTTTT. This translates into CASSVKPSGSFTGELFF. The full variable domain, its missing parts supplied by reference TRBV9 and TRBJ2-2, is DSGVTQTPKHLITATGQRVTLRCSPRSGDLSVYWYQQSLDQGLQFLIQYYNGEERAKGNILERFSAQQFPDLHSELNLSSLELGDSALYFCASSVKPSGSFTGELFFGEGSRLTVL.

This clone occurred once. Other nucleotide sequences from this sample produce the same CDR3. The chain couples TRBV27 to TRBJ2-7, with D tentatively TRBD2 (6 bases). The CDR3 runs to 11 residues. Germline V gives CDR1 MNHEY, CDR2 SMNVEV (reference sequence). V was cut by 11 bases and J by 4 bases, with 12 bases left in between. CDR3 protein: CASGSRYEQYF. CDR3 DNA: TGTGCCTCCGGGAGCCGGTACGAGCAGTACTTC.